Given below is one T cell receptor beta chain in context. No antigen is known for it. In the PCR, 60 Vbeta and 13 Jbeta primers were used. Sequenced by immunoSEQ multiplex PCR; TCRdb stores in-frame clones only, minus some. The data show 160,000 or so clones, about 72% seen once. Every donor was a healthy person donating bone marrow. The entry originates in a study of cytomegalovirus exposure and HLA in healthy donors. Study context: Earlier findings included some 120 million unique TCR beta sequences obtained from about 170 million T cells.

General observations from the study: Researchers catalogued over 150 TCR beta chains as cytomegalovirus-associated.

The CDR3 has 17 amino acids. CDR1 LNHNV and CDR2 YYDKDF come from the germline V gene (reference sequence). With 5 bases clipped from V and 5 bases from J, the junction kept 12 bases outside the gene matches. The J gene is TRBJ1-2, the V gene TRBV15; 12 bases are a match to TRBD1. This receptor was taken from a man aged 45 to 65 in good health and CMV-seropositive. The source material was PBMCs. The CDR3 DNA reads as TGTGCCACCAGCTCTGAGCCGGGGACAGGGGGCGGATATGGCTACACCTTC. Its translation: CATSSEPGTGGGYGYTF.